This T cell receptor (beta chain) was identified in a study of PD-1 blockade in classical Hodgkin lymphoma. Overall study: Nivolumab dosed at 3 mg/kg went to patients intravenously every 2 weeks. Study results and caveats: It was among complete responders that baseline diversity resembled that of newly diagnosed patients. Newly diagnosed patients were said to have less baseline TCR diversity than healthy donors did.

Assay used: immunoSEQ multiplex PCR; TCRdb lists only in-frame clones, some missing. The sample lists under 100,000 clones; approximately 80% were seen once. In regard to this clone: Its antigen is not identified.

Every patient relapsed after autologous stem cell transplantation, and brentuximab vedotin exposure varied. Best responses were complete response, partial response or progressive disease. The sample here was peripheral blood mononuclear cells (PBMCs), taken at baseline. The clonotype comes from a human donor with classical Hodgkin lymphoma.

CDR3 loop: CASSFTPYRADTQYF. DNA for the CDR3: TGTGCCAGCAGTTTCACCCCTTACAGGGCAGATACGCAGTATTTT. The chain has TRBV27 and TRBJ2-3, with D perhaps matching TRBD1 (6 bases). V gave up 3 bases and J gave up 4 bases, with 14 bases separating them. There are 15 residues in the CDR3. Germline V gene lookup returns CDR1 MNHEY and CDR2 SMNVEV (reference sequence).